This TCR beta chain was retrieved from a study of post-analysis software for immune sequencing data. Unique molecular identifiers were built into the TCR beta cDNA libraries. TCRdb independently ran MiXCR on the PCR reads; one entry per CDR3 protein. The sample carries 170,000 or so distinct CDR3 sequences, 25% to 35% recorded once. Findings and limits, study-wide: F-measure co-clustering was strong for batch-matched samples. Compared with controls, patients showed significantly lower normalized Chao1 diversity. Elevated frequency relative to controls characterized four or five TRBV segments in patients, TRBV5-6, TRBV5-1 and TRBV20-1 among them.

A remark on this clonotype: The antigen is unknown.

The CDR3 has 16 residues. With 5 bases clipped from V and 7 bases from J, the junction kept 13 bases outside the gene matches. The sequence derives from a girl aged 10-17 years with multiple sclerosis. V usage is TRBV12-3 or TRBV12-4 and J usage is TRBJ1-1; 10 nucleotides align to TRBD1. The sequencing input was blood. In DNA, the CDR3 is TGTGCCAGCAGTCCAGGGGACAGGGGAGTATTTGATGAAGCTTTCTTT. Encoded protein: CASSPGDRGVFDEAFF.